The clone carrying this TCR beta chain has a handful of counts. Time point: newly diagnosed GD, antithyroid drugs for less than 3 months. From PBMCs, RNA was extracted and then used to make the TCR library. The sample belongs to a study of regulatory T cells in long-lasting Graves disease. Sequencing libraries for TCR beta were prepared with iRepertoire HTBI primers and Arm-PCR of CDR3 regions. TCRdb called the multiplex PCR reads again in MiXCR, with one record for every CDR3 protein. The table shows some 410,000 distinct CDR3 sequences, with around 17% occurring only once. These data were also reused for a study on T cells in Graves' hyperthyroidism and ophthalmopathy.

The specimen was peripheral blood mononuclear cells (PBMCs), collected at new diagnosis, from a patient treated with antithyroid drugs. This TCR derives from a woman in her thirties with Graves disease.

CDR3 bases: TGTGCCAGCTCACCCCGGACCGGGTACACCGGGGAGCTGTTTTTT. Its translation is CASSPRTGYTGELFF. This chain connects TRBV18 to TRBJ2-2; D uncertain. The germline V gene encodes CDR1 KGHSH and CDR2 LQKENI. Trimming removed 3 bases at V and 3 bases at J, with 11 bases between. The CDR3 has 15 amino acids.